This T cell receptor beta chain was captured in a study of blood T cell repertoires in COVID-19. Study background: Samples of COVID-19 (acute and convalescent) were obtained from the United States, Italy and Spain. PBMCs, B-cell-depleted T cells, or T cells were the source of the cDNA or gDNA that made up the material.

Authors' methods: Estimates of nucleated cell counts were drawn from the amplification of reference gene primers. TCRdb's copy holds only in-frame clones and misses some; the assay was immunoSEQ multiplex PCR. The DNA was the basis for D and trimming; V, J and clone size are from that table. This sample has over 200,000 clones, with approximately 82% found just once. Germline-derived CDR1 and CDR2 are LNHDA and SQIVND (reference sequence). The CDR3 spans 13 residues. After removal of 4 bases from V and 9 bases from J, the junction contained 7 bases not matched to a gene. Sequencing used peripheral blood. The sequence derives from a man aged 40-55 years with active or convalescent COVID-19. V gene TRBV19 combines with J gene TRBJ2-3, with TRBD1 matching 7 bases. CDR3 bases: TGTGCCAGTAGTAGTGACAGGGAAGCGACGCAGTATTTT. Translated, it gives CASSSDREATQYF.